The subject of this entry is one TCR beta chain. Its antigen is still unknown. Base qualities are missing; no much larger clone stands one base away. These data come from a study of Ad26.COV2.S vaccination and SARS-CoV-2 variants (dated by TCRdb to 2020 to 2022). About the investigation overall: Vaccine-arm donors were drawn from COV1001, a multicentre, randomized, double-blind, placebo-controlled phase I-IIa trial of Ad26.COV2.S in healthy adults. Ad26.COV2.S was administered intramuscularly at a dose of 5x10^10 or 1x10^11 viral particles, either as one shot or as two shots given 56 days apart. The specificity and breadth of SARS-CoV-2-reactive T cell receptors after Ad26.COV2.S vaccination were assessed by TCRbeta repertoire sequencing. A total of roughly 30 samples were included in the TCR-sequenced set, comprising around 19 Ad26.COV2.S vaccine recipients, 5 placebo recipients and 8 SARS-CoV-2 convalescent individuals. Trial participants were randomized into five groups of five, in which low-dose or high-dose Ad26.COV2.S was given once or twice, or placebo was given on both occasions. Investigators did not know the trial group allocation while performing experiments and assessing outcomes.

The paper as a whole reports these results and caveats: According to the authors, total T cell responses may have been underestimated by the TCR breadth and depth analyses. After vaccination, substantial breadth of spike-specific CD8+ and CD4+ T cell responses was reported. Non-spike TCR breadth was comparable between vaccine and placebo recipients, consistent with the vaccine containing only spike. The study was not powered for comparison of responses between vaccine doses or regimens. Compared with placebo recipients, Ad26.COV2.S recipients showed higher spike-specific TCR breadth (P = 0.0014).

There are 16 amino acids in the CDR3, from cysteine to phenylalanine inclusive. Only the CDR3 portion is preserved as DNA: 48 bases, with reading frame beginning at the first base. CDR1 and CDR2, per the germline V gene (reference sequence), are LGHDT and YNNKEL. V is clipped by 1 base and J by 0 bases, and the sequence between their germline boundaries is 12 bases long. What this sample's treatment or condition label stands for: roughly 20 received Ad26.COV2.S at low or high dose, single or two shots; roughly 5 received placebo; per-sample allocation not given. For vaccine and placebo recipients, repertoires were sequenced using samples collected on day 63 after the first injection. Cohort 1b enrolled roughly 25 adults aged 18-55 years at a single site in Boston, USA, between 29 July and 7 August 2020. Ad26.COV2.S consisted of a replication-incompetent adenovirus type 26 vector by which a prefusion-stabilized SARS-CoV-2 spike protein from the original Wuhan strain was expressed.

The immunoSEQ Assay was used to sequence TCRbeta CDR3 regions. After extraction, genomic DNA underwent amplification by bias-controlled multiplex PCR, followed by high-throughput sequencing. The source study handled its data this way. To quantify the absolute abundance of every unique TCRbeta CDR3 region, sequences were collapsed and filtered. T cell fraction was estimated by normalizing TCRbeta template counts to usable DNA, with usable DNA measured through amplification of reference genes found in all nucleated cells. Repertoire TCRs were annotated as SARS-CoV-2-specific by exact matching of V gene, CDR3 amino acid sequence and J gene to a known reactive TCR set. MIRA supplied the reference SARS-CoV-2 TCR set, which was filtered for enrichment in COVID-19-positive ImmuneCODE repertoires so that public or cross-reactive TCRs were removed. Based on the MIRA antigens, annotated TCRs were further analysed at the level of specific ORF or position within ORF. Breadth was defined as the number of annotated unique rearrangements divided by the total number of unique productive rearrangements, and depth was defined as the summed frequency of the annotated unique rearrangements. Two-sided Wilcoxon rank-sum tests were applied when comparing TCR breadth between groups. Drawn from immuneACCESS, this table holds only the in-frame rearrangements with V and J called that TCRdb kept. Clones are partly lost; checked studies trace under half to an unresolved V gene and leave the rest unexplained. V and J calls and clone size follow that table, whereas D and trimming were derived from the DNA. The table for this sample lists about 470,000 clones; about nine tenths of them were counted only once. About 4.1% of the sample comes from the top ten.

This receptor chain uses TRBV3-1 (or the pseudogene TRBV3-2) and TRBJ1-1, with the identity of the D gene unclear. Sequencing was performed on peripheral blood, taken in a trial of Ad26.COV2.S vaccine versus placebo. This clonotype originated in a person between 18 and 59 years old who received the Ad26.COV2.S COVID-19 vaccine or a placebo. The bases are TGTGCCAGCAGCCAAGGTCTCACGGGGATGAACACTGAAGCTTTCTTT. This yields the protein CASSQGLTGMNTEAFF.